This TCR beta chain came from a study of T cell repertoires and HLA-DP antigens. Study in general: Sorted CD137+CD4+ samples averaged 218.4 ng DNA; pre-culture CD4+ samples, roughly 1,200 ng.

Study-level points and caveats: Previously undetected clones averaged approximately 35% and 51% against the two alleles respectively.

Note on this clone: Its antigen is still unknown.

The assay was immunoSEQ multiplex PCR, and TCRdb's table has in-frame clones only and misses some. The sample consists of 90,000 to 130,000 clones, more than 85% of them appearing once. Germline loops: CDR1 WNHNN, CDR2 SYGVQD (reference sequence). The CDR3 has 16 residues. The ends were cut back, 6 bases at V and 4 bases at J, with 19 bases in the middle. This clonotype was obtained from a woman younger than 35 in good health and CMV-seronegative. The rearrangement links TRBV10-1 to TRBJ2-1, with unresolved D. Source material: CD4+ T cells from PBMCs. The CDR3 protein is CASSPDPGVLYNEQFF. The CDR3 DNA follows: TGCGCCAGCAGCCCGGACCCCGGAGTCCTTTACAATGAGCAGTTCTTC.